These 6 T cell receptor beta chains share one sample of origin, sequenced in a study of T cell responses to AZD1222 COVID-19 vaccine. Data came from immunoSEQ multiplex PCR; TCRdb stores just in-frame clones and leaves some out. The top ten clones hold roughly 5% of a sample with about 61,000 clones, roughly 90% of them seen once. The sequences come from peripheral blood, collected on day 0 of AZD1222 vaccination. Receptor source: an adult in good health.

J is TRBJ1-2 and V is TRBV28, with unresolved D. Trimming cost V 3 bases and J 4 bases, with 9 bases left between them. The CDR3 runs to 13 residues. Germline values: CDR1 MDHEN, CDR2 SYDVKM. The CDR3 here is CASSFGPTYGYTF. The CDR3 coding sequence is TGTGCCAGCAGTTTTGGGCCCACCTATGGCTACACCTTC.

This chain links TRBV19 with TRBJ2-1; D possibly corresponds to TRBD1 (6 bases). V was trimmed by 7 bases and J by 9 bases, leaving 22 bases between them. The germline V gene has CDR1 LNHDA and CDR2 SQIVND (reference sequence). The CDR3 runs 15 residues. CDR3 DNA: TGTGCCAGTACCCCTCGGCGAACAGGGATAAGTGAGCAGTTCTTC. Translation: CASTPRRTGISEQFF.

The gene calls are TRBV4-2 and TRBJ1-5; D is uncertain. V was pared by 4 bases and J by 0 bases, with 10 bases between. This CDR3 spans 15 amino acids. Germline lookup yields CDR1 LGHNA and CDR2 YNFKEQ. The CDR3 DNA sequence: TGTGCCAGCAGCCCCTATCTCAATAGCAATCAGCCCCAGCATTTT. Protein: CASSPYLNSNQPQHF.

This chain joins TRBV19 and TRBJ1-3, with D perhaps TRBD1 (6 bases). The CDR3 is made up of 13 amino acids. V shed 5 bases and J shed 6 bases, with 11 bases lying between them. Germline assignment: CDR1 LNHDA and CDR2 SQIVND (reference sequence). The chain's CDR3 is CASSPNRENTIYF. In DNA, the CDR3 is TGTGCCAGTAGTCCCAACAGGGAAAACACCATATATTTT.

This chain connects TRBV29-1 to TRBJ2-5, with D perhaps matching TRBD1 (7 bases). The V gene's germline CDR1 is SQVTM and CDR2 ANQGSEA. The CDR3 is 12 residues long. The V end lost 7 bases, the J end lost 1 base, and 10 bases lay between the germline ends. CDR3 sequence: CSARDSQETQYF. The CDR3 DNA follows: TGCAGCGCGCGGGACAGCCAAGAGACCCAGTACTTC.

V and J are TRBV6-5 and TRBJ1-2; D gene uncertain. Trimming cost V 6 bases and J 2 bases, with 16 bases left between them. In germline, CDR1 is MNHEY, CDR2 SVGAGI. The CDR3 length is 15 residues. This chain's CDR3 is CASSPINGGNYGYTF. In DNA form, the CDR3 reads TGTGCCAGCAGCCCGATTAACGGCGGGAACTATGGCTACACCTTC.